This entry lists 18 T cell receptor beta chains sequenced from one sample in a study of blood T cell repertoires in COVID-19. Clones were sequenced by immunoSEQ multiplex PCR, and TCRdb holds only the in-frame ones, with some missing. The data hold roughly 260,000 clones, with about 87% observed a single time. Sequencing used peripheral blood. The receptors were sampled from a man aged 60 to 75 who had recovered from COVID-19.

The J gene is TRBJ2-1, the V gene TRBV7-3; a possible D gene is TRBD1 (6 bases). Germline assignment: CDR1 SGHTA and CDR2 FQGTGA. CDR3 length equals 18 residues. The V gene lost 0 bases and the J gene lost 12 bases, with 27 bases spanning the gap. The CDR3 DNA is TGTGCCAGCAGCTTAACTCCCGACGGACAGAGAGAGGGGAAGGTGCAGTTCTTC. Its protein product is CASSLTPDGQREGKVQFF.

The genes are TRBV27 and TRBJ2-7; 9 nucleotides line up with TRBD1. With V trimmed by 6 bases and J by 3 bases, 12 bases remained unmatched. Looked up from germline, CDR1 is MNHEY and CDR2 is SMNVEV (reference sequence). The CDR3 covers 16 residues. Here the CDR3 reads CASRISGTGMGYEQYF. The CDR3 DNA reads TGTGCCAGCAGAATCTCCGGGACAGGGATGGGCTACGAGCAGTACTTC.

This clone was recorded a few times. The CDR3 DNA is TGTGCCAGCAGTCCCGACAGGGACCTCTACGAGCAGTACTTC. Translated: CASSPDRDLYEQYF. The chain uses TRBV6-5 and TRBJ2-7; 7 bases match TRBD1. The germline gives CDR1 MNHEY, CDR2 SVGAGI. Trimming cost V 5 bases and J 3 bases; bases outside gene matches: 7. The CDR3 is 14 residues long.

V is TRBV9 and J is TRBJ2-2; 10 bases line up with TRBD2. CDR3 length equals 18 residues. J gave up 3 bases and V 3 bases, and 11 bases lay outside the gene matches. Germline assignment: CDR1 SGDLS and CDR2 YYNGEE. As DNA, the CDR3 is TGTGCCAGCAGCGGGGTGGCTAGCGGGGGCGGTTACACCGGGGAGCTGTTTTTT. As protein: CASSGVASGGGYTGELFF.

The gene calls are TRBV2 and TRBJ1-3, with 7 bases that match TRBD1. The junction had 8 bases not matched to a gene; V was cut back by 6 bases and J by 0 bases. This CDR3 is 16 amino acids long. CDR1 SNHLY and CDR2 FYNNEI come from the germline V gene. DNA for the CDR3: TGTGCCAGCAGCGATACAGGGGCCTCCTCTGGAAACACCATATATTTT. It encodes CASSDTGASSGNTIYF.

This chain uses TRBV30 with TRBJ2-2, with D unclear. Trimming removed 2 bases at V and 6 bases at J, with 10 bases between. CDR1 is GTSNPN, CDR2 SVGIG, per germline (reference sequence). CDR3 size: 13 residues. In nucleotides, the CDR3 is TGTGCCTGGAGTACGGTATTAGCCGGGGAGCTGTTTTTT. Protein product: CAWSTVLAGELFF.

The chain uses TRBV12-3 or TRBV12-4 and TRBJ1-3, with D tentatively TRBD1 (6 bases). The CDR3 is 13 amino acids. Trimming cost V 6 bases and J 4 bases, with 10 bases left between them. The CDR3 nucleotides are TGTGCCAGCAGCGACAGGACAGGAAACACCATATATTTT. This codes for CASSDRTGNTIYF.

The chain is built from TRBV27 and TRBJ2-7; 14 positions match TRBD2. Losses at the gene ends were 5 bases for V and 0 bases for J; bases not matched to a gene: 9. In germline, CDR1 is MNHEY, CDR2 SMNVEV (reference sequence). This CDR3 region has 18 residues. CDR3 sequence: CASSLRGLAGDSSYEQYF. CDR3 DNA sequence: TGTGCCAGCAGTCTGAGGGGACTAGCGGGGGATAGCTCCTACGAGCAGTACTTC.

This chain connects TRBV5-5 to TRBJ1-1; the match to TRBD1 covers 7 bases. Per germline, CDR1 SGHKS and CDR2 YYEKEE (reference sequence). The V gene end was trimmed by 2 bases and the J gene end by 7 bases; junction bases not matched to a gene: 5. The CDR3 contains 13 residues. The CDR3 spells CASSFDRDLEAFF. CDR3 DNA: TGTGCCAGCAGCTTCGACAGGGACCTTGAAGCTTTCTTT.

V gene TRBV6-5 combines with J gene TRBJ1-2, with 10 positions matching TRBD1. V lost 2 bases and J lost 12; bases outside the gene matches: 6. This CDR3 region has 13 residues. The germline CDR1 and CDR2 sequences are MNHEY and SVGAGI. The CDR3 nucleotides are TGTGCCAGCAGTTACAGTACCGGGACAGGGGACACCTTC. It is translated as CASSYSTGTGDTF.

The chain uses TRBV5-1 and TRBJ2-5; 10 nucleotides agree with TRBD2. The CDR3 has 14 residues. In germline, CDR1 is SGHRS, CDR2 YFSETQ. V shed 7 bases and J 5 bases; nucleotides not matched to a gene: 8. The DNA of the CDR3 is TGCGCCAGCGGTAGCGGGGGGCCCGGTGAGACCCAGTACTTC. Translated, it gives CASGSGGPGETQYF.

The CDR3 DNA sequence: TGTGCCTGGACCCCTAGCGGGGGGGCTCGGACCAAAAACATTCAGTACTTC. Translating it yields CAWTPSGGARTKNIQYF. V gene TRBV30 combines with J gene TRBJ2-4; 12 bases map to TRBD2. Germline lookup yields CDR1 GTSNPN and CDR2 SVGIG (reference sequence). V dropped 4 bases and J dropped 2; count of bases not matched to a gene: 9. The CDR3 sequence is 17 residues long.

This clone was found a few times. The J gene is TRBJ1-1, the V gene TRBV11-2; D perhaps matches TRBD1 (6 bases). Per germline, CDR1 SGHAT and CDR2 FQNNGV. Trimming pared 3 bases from V and 4 bases from J, leaving 12 bases between. This CDR3 is built from 14 residues. The CDR3 loop reads CASSFGQGSTEAFF. CDR3 DNA sequence: TGTGCCAGCAGCTTCGGGCAGGGGAGCACTGAAGCTTTCTTT.

This clone was detected only a few times. J is TRBJ1-6 and V is TRBV5-4; no clear D gene. This CDR3 is 15 amino acids long. The germline V and J ends were trimmed by 2 bases and 5 bases, with 11 bases remaining between them. The germline V gene has CDR1 SGHNT and CDR2 YYREEE (reference sequence). CDR3 coding DNA: TGTGCCAGCAGCTTCCGACTAACTGATAATTCACCCCTCCACTTT. It translates to CASSFRLTDNSPLHF.

This chain links TRBV7-9 with TRBJ1-2; D is uncertain. Trimming took 1 base from V and 7 from J, leaving 7 bases between them. The CDR3 length is 12 residues. Germline CDR1 reads SEHNR; CDR2 reads FQNEAQ (reference sequence). The CDR3 loop reads CASSLVYSGYTF. The CDR3 DNA is TGTGCCAGCAGCTTAGTATACTCTGGCTACACCTTC.

The chain has TRBV5-1 and TRBJ2-1; D not resolved. The length of the CDR3 is 14 residues. CDR1 is SGHRS and CDR2 is YFSETQ in the germline V gene. The germline V and J ends were trimmed by 0 bases and 6 bases, with 10 bases remaining between them. The CDR3 nucleotides read TGCGCCAGCAGCTTGGCCCCACTGCCCAATGAGCAGTTCTTC. This codes for CASSLAPLPNEQFF.

This chain uses TRBV5-1 with TRBJ2-3; 10 nucleotides line up with TRBD1. The trim removed 7 bases at V and 4 bases at J, leaving 9 bases unmatched. Germline V gene sequence: CDR1 SGHRS, CDR2 YFSETQ. This CDR3 is built from 15 residues. The CDR3 DNA is TGCGCCAGCGGACGACAGGGGGCGGTCGCAGATACGCAGTATTTT. It translates to CASGRQGAVADTQYF.

In its sample, this clone was seen a few times. The genes are TRBV19 and TRBJ1-1; 8 bases agree with TRBD1. The CDR3 is 15 residues long. CDR1 LNHDA and CDR2 SQIVND come from the germline V gene (reference sequence). J was trimmed by 1 base and V by 5 bases; bases with no gene match: 6. CDR3 in amino acids: CASSADRGRNTEAFF. The CDR3 DNA reads as TGTGCCAGTAGTGCCGACAGGGGTCGGAACACTGAAGCTTTCTTT.